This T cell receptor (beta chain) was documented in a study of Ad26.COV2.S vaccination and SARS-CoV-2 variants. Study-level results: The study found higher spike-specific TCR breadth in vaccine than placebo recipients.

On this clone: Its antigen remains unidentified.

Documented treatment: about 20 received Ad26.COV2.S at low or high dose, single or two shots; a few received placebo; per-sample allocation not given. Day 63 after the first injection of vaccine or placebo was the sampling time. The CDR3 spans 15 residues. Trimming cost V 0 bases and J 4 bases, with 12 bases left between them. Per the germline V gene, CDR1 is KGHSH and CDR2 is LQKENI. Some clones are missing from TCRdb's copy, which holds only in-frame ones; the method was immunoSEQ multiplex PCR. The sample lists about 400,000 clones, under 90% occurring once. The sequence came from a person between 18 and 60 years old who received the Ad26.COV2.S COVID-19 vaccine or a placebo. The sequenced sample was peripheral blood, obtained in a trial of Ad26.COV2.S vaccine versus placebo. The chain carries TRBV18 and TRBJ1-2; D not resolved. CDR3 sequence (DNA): TGTGCCAGCTCACCACCAGGACTCCGATTCTATGGCTACACCTTC. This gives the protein CASSPPGLRFYGYTF.